This TCR beta chain was sequenced during a study of cytomegalovirus exposure and HLA in healthy donors. Study background: A subsequent analysis reported that the roughly 130 validation repertoires were produced on the same platform that had also been used for the roughly 700 first-cohort repertoires. Study-level points and caveats: According to the study, 180 or so TCR beta chains were cytomegalovirus-associated. The tendency of first-cohort TCR clusters to co-occur in the 110 or so validation repertoires emerged from a later analysis.

CDR1 SGHDT and CDR2 YYEEEE come from the germline V gene. V lost 4 bases and J 3 bases, leaving 14 bases between the germline ends. The CDR3 totals 14 residues. The donors were members of the validation cohort comprising 100 to 150 subjects, separate from the approximately 700-subject first cohort. This clone was recorded only once. No antigen is known for it. Using immunoSEQ multiplex PCR, the repertoire was profiled, and TCRdb retains in-frame clones only, with some absent. The table shows roughly 140,000 clones, with about 90% occurring only once. The gene calls are TRBV5-6 and TRBJ2-7; TRBD2 might be the D (5 bases). The receptor was isolated from a woman aged 18-35 years in good health and CMV-seropositive. The sequenced sample consisted of PBMCs. DNA for the CDR3: TGTGCCAGCAGCGAGGTAGGCGGGTACTACGAGCAGTACTTC. It yields the protein CASSEVGGYYEQYF.